These 17 T cell receptor beta chains came from one sample sequenced in a study of blood T cell repertoires in COVID-19. Repertoires were generated with immunoSEQ multiplex PCR, while TCRdb's copy carries only in-frame clones and drops some. This table holds some 130,000 clones, approximately 90% found once. The specimen sequenced was peripheral blood. All receptors derive from a man aged 55 to 70 with COVID-19, enrolled during active disease.

The V and J genes are TRBV28 and TRBJ1-2, with D perhaps matching TRBD1 (6 bases). Germline CDR1 is MDHEN and CDR2 is SYDVKM. Trimming removed 7 bases at V and 6 bases at J, with 18 bases between. CDR3 size: 14 residues. The CDR3 region is CASNLRTANDGYTF. The CDR3 DNA follows: TGTGCCAGCAACCTAAGGACAGCCAATGATGGCTACACCTTC.

CDR3 sequence reads: CSVDHYDTQYF. As DNA, the CDR3 is TGCAGCGTCGACCACTACGATACGCAGTATTTT. V usage is TRBV29-1 and J usage is TRBJ2-3, with D unresolved. Trimming stripped 6 bases from V and 6 bases from J, with 10 bases between. Germline-derived CDR1 and CDR2 are SQVTM and ANQGSEA. The CDR3 spans 11 residues.

This clone has just a few counts. The chain couples TRBV11-2 to TRBJ1-1; D unresolved. This CDR3 contains 15 residues. The V gene lost 1 base and the J gene lost 1 base, with 10 bases spanning the gap. Germline lookup yields CDR1 SGHAT and CDR2 FQNNGV. CDR3 sequence (DNA): TGTGCCAGCAGCTTAGCTTTCGCCGGGAACACTGAAGCTTTCTTT. It translates to CASSLAFAGNTEAFF.

V is TRBV18 and J is TRBJ1-2; perhaps TRBD1 as D (5 bases). Germline values: CDR1 KGHSH, CDR2 LQKENI. This CDR3 has 12 residues. V lost 3 bases to trimming and J lost 8 bases, with 10 bases between them. CDR3 coding DNA: TGTGCCAGCTCACCTTCGGGGGACGGCTACACCTTC. Protein product: CASSPSGDGYTF.

The rearrangement links TRBV11-1 to TRBJ2-7, with a weak D call TRBD1 (5 bases). CDR3 length: 15 amino acids. The V end lost 1 base, the J end lost 2 bases, and 12 bases lay between the germline ends. Germline CDR1 is SGHAT and CDR2 is FQDESV (reference sequence). The CDR3 sequence: CASSLGQGNPYEQYF. For the CDR3, the DNA is TGTGCCAGCAGCTTAGGGCAGGGCAATCCCTACGAGCAGTACTTC.

The chain couples TRBV7-2 to TRBJ1-1; D ambiguous. The germline V gene encodes CDR1 SGHTA and CDR2 FQGNSA. The CDR3 consists of 15 residues. V dropped 1 base and J dropped 0 bases, with 9 bases sitting between them. The CDR3 bases are TGTGCCAGCAGCTTAGATTGGGGAGTGAACACTGAAGCTTTCTTT. Translated, it gives CASSLDWGVNTEAFF.

This chain joins TRBV7-2 and TRBJ1-1; 10 nucleotides line up with TRBD1. V was clipped by 5 bases and J by 7 bases; unmatched bases: 4. The CDR3 runs 13 residues. CDR1 and CDR2 from the germline V gene are SGHTA and FQGNSA. The chain's CDR3 is CASSRDRGREAFF. The CDR3 DNA is TGTGCCAGCAGCCGAGACAGGGGGCGTGAAGCTTTCTTT.

The J gene is TRBJ2-5, the V gene TRBV6-5; 7 nucleotides match TRBD1. The CDR3 runs to 13 residues. V lost 6 bases, J lost 4 bases, and 5 bases stayed unmatched. CDR1 and CDR2 (germline): MNHEY, SVGAGI. The CDR3 protein is CASRPAGGETQYF. CDR3 nucleotides: TGTGCCAGCAGACCCGCAGGGGGAGAGACCCAGTACTTC.

The CDR3 nucleotides read TGTGCCAGCAGCCCTGACAGCTACGGTGAGCAGTACTTC. Its protein product is CASSPDSYGEQYF. The chain uses TRBV9 and TRBJ2-7; maybe TRBD1 (5 bases). This CDR3 has 13 amino acids. V shed 4 bases and J shed 7 bases, with 15 bases lying between them. Per the germline V gene, CDR1 is SGDLS and CDR2 is YYNGEE.

Concerning this clone itself: Germline is not matched at one junction end, which may reflect a read error. The chain recombines TRBV19 with TRBJ1-5; D is perhaps TRBD1 (5 bases). CDR3 length: 15 amino acids. Germline V gene data show CDR1 as LNHDA and CDR2 as SQIVND (reference sequence). CDR3 residues: CASSIDQRATATRLF. The CDR3 DNA is TGTGCCAGTAGTATAGATCAACGGGCGACAGCTACCCGCCTTTTT.

This chain joins TRBV11-2 and TRBJ1-4; D is unresolved. V lost 1 base to trimming and J lost 2 bases, with 8 bases between them. This CDR3 contains 15 residues. CDR1 is SGHAT and CDR2 is FQNNGV in the germline V gene. CDR3 region: CASSLVSRTNEKLFF. Written as DNA, the CDR3 is TGTGCCAGCAGCTTAGTAAGTCGGACTAATGAAAAACTGTTTTTT.

The genes are TRBV19 and TRBJ1-5, with TRBD1 matching over 9 bases. J was trimmed by 6 bases and V by 5 bases; bases with no gene match: 2. CDR1 is LNHDA, CDR2 SQIVND, per germline (reference sequence). The length of the CDR3 is 13 residues. Here the CDR3 reads CASSPTGGQPQHF. The CDR3 DNA is TGTGCCAGTAGTCCGACAGGGGGTCAGCCCCAGCATTTT.

The J gene is TRBJ2-7, the V gene TRBV7-2; 7 bases map to TRBD1. CDR3 length: 15 amino acids. The germline CDR1 and CDR2 sequences are SGHTA and FQGNSA. J lost 3 bases, V lost 3 bases, and 8 bases had no gene match. In nucleotides, the CDR3 is TGTGCCAGCAGCTTGGGTGCGACAGGGATCTACGAGCAGTACTTC. It specifies CASSLGATGIYEQYF.

The chain combines TRBV19 with TRBJ1-1, with D unresolved. Looked up from germline, CDR1 is LNHDA and CDR2 is SQIVND (reference sequence). V lost 3 bases to trimming and J lost 3 bases, with 14 bases between them. The CDR3 consists of 15 residues. The CDR3 protein is CASSMAGKGYTEAFF. In DNA, the CDR3 is TGTGCCAGTAGTATGGCAGGAAAAGGTTACACTGAAGCTTTCTTT.

The genes are TRBV9 and TRBJ2-1; 12 bases line up with TRBD2. Germline V lookup: CDR1 SGDLS, CDR2 YYNGEE. The V and J ends lost 4 bases and 5 bases, in that order; junction bases with no gene match: 7. The CDR3 contains 16 residues. The CDR3 reads CASSYGTSGSNNEQFF. The CDR3 bases are TGTGCCAGCAGCTATGGGACTAGCGGGTCTAACAATGAGCAGTTCTTC.

V and J are TRBV10-3 and TRBJ1-2; TRBD1 is a possible D gene (5 bases). From germline, CDR1 is ENHRY and CDR2 SYGVKD. CDR3 length equals 18 residues. V was clipped by 2 bases and J by 2 bases, with 21 bases between them. CDR3 amino acids: CAISEGLATEIRNYGYTF. The CDR3 bases are TGTGCCATCAGTGAGGGATTGGCGACAGAGATAAGAAACTATGGCTACACCTTC.

This clone was picked up one time. The J gene is TRBJ2-7, the V gene TRBV11-3; D unresolved. The germline V gene encodes CDR1 SGHNT and CDR2 YENEEA. V was clipped by 2 bases and J by 4 bases, with 9 bases between them. The CDR3 runs 13 residues. The CDR3 loop is CASSLSSLYEQYF. CDR3 in DNA: TGTGCCAGCAGCTTAAGTAGCCTTTACGAGCAGTACTTC. The full variable domain, its missing parts supplied by reference TRBV11-3 and TRBJ2-7, is EAGVVQSPRYKIIEKKQPVAFWCNPISGHNTLYWYLQNLGQGPELLIRYENEEAVDDSQLPKDRFSAERLKGVDSTLKIQPAELGDSAVYLCASSLSSLYEQYFGPGTRLTVT.